The 3 T cell receptor beta chains listed next were all sequenced from one sample in a study of T-cell memory formation after mild COVID-19 (dated by TCRdb to about 2021). The library was obtained by 5' RACE. The sequencing machine was an Illumina NovaSeq 6000. TCRdb reworked the public reads: Q25 trimming with fastp, MiXCR clone assembly, productive beta chains retained. For every CDR3 protein sequence, its rows merge into one entry that carries the most common genes and DNA. The sample has hundreds of thousands of distinct CDR3 sequences on record, around 16% of them singletons. In total, the top ten clones hold roughly 7.8% of the sample. Source material: PBMCs or a T cell subset sorted from them (not recorded which). The receptor source for this set is an adult woman who had mild COVID-19 (a few samples of this study predate the infection). The sample titles of this study are shuffled in the database, so cell type and time point are left out; the donor was told from shared clones.

This clonotype turned up a few times. This chain uses TRBV9 with TRBJ2-3, with 10 bases aligning to TRBD2. There are 13 residues in the CDR3. V shed 7 bases and J 6 bases; nucleotides not matched to a gene: 5. Germline assignment: CDR1 SGDLS and CDR2 YYNGEE. The CDR3 region has the DNA TGTGCCAGCGGCGCGGGACTAGCGGATACGCAGTATTTT. This translates into CASGAGLADTQYF.

The chain couples TRBV20-1 to TRBJ2-3, with TRBD2 matching over 10 bases. Trimming took 1 base from V and 1 from J; bases not matched to a gene: 11. The CDR3 length is 18 residues. Germline-derived CDR1 and CDR2 are DFQATT and SNEGSKA (reference sequence). DNA of the CDR3: TGCAGTGCTAGAGGTCTCAGCGGGAGGGGGCTACGCACAGATACGCAGTATTTT. Translation: CSARGLSGRGLRTDTQYF.

The chain links TRBV4-1 to TRBJ1-1, with D possibly being TRBD1 (6 bases). Trimming left V 4 bases short and J 7 bases short, with 13 bases between. The CDR3 is 13 amino acids. CDR1 is MGHRA and CDR2 is YSYEKL in the germline V gene. DNA of the CDR3: TGCGCCAGCAGCCCCGGGGGCCTTGGTGAAGCTTTCTTT. It translates to CASSPGGLGEAFF.